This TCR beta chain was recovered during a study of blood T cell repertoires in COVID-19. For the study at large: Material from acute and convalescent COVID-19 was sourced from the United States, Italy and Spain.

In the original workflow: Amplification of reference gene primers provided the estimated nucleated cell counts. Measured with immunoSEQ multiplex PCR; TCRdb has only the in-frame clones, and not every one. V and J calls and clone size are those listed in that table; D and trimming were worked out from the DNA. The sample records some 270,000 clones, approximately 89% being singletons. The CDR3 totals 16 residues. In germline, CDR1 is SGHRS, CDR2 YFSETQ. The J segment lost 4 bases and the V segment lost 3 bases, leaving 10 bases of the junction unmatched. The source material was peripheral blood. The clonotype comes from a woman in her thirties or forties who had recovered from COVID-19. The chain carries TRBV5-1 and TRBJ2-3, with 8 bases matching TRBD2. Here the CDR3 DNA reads TGCGCCAGCAGCTCCAGCCTAGCGGGCTTGGCAGATACGCAGTATTTT. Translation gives CASSSSLAGLADTQYF. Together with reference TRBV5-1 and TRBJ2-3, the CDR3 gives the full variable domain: KAGVTQTPRYLIKTRGQQVTLSCSPISGHRSVSWYQQTPGQGLQFLFEYFSETQRNKGNFPGRFSGRQFSNSRSEMNVSTLELGDSALYLCASSSSLAGLADTQYFGPGTRLTVL.